This passage covers 5 T cell receptor beta chains from one sample sequenced in a study of CD8 T cells in ankylosing spondylitis. A single record per CDR3 protein comes from TCRdb applying MiXCR to the 5' RACE reads. This table holds about 240,000 distinct CDR3 sequences, over 8.5% found once. Source material: blood, either unsorted or a sorted T cell fraction (not recorded which). Receptors were obtained from a male donor with ankylosing spondylitis or in good health (not recorded which).

This clonotype came up many times. The chain links TRBV11-2 to TRBJ2-2; no reliable D call. Trimming stripped 5 bases from V and 1 base from J, with 11 bases between. Germline V lookup: CDR1 SGHAT, CDR2 FQNNGV. The CDR3 spans 15 residues. CDR3 nucleotides: TGTGCCAGCAGCCCTGGGGTTTTGAACACCGGGGAGCTGTTTTTT. Translating gives CASSPGVLNTGELFF.

Many counts were recorded for this clonotype. The V and J genes are TRBV9 and TRBJ2-3; 13 bases map to TRBD2. The CDR3 covers 17 residues. CDR1 is SGDLS, CDR2 YYNGEE, per germline. Unmatched junction bases numbered 5, after V lost 4 bases and J lost 0 bases. The CDR3 loop is CASSLGTSGASTDTQYF. Written as DNA, the CDR3 is TGTGCCAGCAGCCTCGGGACTAGCGGGGCAAGCACAGATACGCAGTATTTT. Combining the CDR3 with reference TRBV9 and TRBJ2-3 gives the whole variable domain DSGVTQTPKHLITATGQRVTLRCSPRSGDLSVYWYQQSLDQGLQFLIQYYNGEERAKGNILERFSAQQFPDLHSELNLSSLELGDSALYFCASSLGTSGASTDTQYFGPGTRLTVL.

This clonotype was found many times. The chain carries TRBV10-3 and TRBJ2-7, with 7 nucleotides matching TRBD1. The germline V gene encodes CDR1 ENHRY and CDR2 SYGVKD. This CDR3 is built from 12 residues. Trimming at V came to 10 bases and at J to 0 bases, leaving 3 bases not matched to a gene. The CDR3 nucleotides are TGTGCCAGTAACAGGGGCTCCTACGAGCAGTACTTC. It specifies CASNRGSYEQYF.

This clonotype was found many times. The chain links TRBV10-1 to TRBJ2-3; TRBD2 aligns across 9 bases. After removal of 3 bases from V and 4 bases from J, the junction contained 5 bases not matched to a gene. Germline V gene sequence: CDR1 WNHNN, CDR2 SYGVQD (reference sequence). This CDR3 region has 15 residues. This chain's CDR3 is CASSDRGRAPDTQYF. The CDR3 DNA is TGCGCCAGCAGTGATCGCGGGAGGGCCCCAGATACGCAGTATTTT.

In its sample, this clonotype was seen many times. This chain connects TRBV2 to TRBJ2-5; a weak D match, TRBD1 (6 bases). Per germline, CDR1 SNHLY and CDR2 FYNNEI. Trimming shortened V by 8 bases and J by 2 bases, and 9 bases separated the two germline ends. The CDR3 consists of 12 residues. CDR3 region: CASEGGQETQYF. CDR3 DNA: TGTGCCAGCGAAGGGGGTCAAGAGACCCAGTACTTC.